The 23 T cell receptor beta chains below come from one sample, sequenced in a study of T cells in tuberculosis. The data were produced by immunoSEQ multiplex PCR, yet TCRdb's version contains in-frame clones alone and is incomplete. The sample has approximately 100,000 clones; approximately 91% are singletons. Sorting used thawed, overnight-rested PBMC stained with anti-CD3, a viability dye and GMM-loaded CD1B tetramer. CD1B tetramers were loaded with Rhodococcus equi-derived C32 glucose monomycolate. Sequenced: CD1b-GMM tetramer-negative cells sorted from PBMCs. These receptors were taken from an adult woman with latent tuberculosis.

Here the CDR3 DNA reads TGTGCCAGTAGTATAGATCGTCAAGAGACCCAGTACTTC. Translating it yields CASSIDRQETQYF. J is TRBJ2-5 and V is TRBV19, with D unresolved. The CDR3 length is 13 residues. With 0 bases removed from V and 2 bases from J, the gap between germline ends came to 4 bases. Germline CDR1 and CDR2: LNHDA and SQIVND (reference sequence).

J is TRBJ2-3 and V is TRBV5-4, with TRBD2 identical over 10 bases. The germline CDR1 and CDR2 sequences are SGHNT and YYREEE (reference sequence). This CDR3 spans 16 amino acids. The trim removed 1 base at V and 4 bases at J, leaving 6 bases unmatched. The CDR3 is CASSLRAGGRADTQYF. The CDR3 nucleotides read TGTGCCAGCAGCTTGCGAGCGGGGGGGCGTGCAGATACGCAGTATTTT.

The CDR3 DNA reads TGTGCCAGCAGCTTGACGAGGACAGGGCGCACAGATACGCAGTATTTT. Encoded protein: CASSLTRTGRTDTQYF. The chain recombines TRBV7-3 with TRBJ2-3; 8 nucleotides line up with TRBD1. V shed 3 bases, J shed 1 base, and the junction held 6 bases outside the gene matches. The CDR3 has 16 residues. CDR1 SGHTA and CDR2 FQGTGA come from the germline V gene.

Here the CDR3 DNA reads TGTGCCAGCAGCTTGACAGTTCGCTCCTACTCTGGAAACACCATATATTTT. Its protein product is CASSLTVRSYSGNTIYF. V usage is TRBV5-8 and J usage is TRBJ1-3; D not certain. The germline CDR1 and CDR2 sequences are SGHTS and YDEGEE. The CDR3 is 17 amino acids. Trimming removed 1 base at V and 0 bases at J, with 14 bases between.

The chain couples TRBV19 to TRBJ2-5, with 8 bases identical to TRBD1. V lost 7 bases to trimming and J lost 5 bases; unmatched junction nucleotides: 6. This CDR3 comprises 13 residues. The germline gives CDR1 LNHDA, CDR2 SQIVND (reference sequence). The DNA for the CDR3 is TGTGCCAGTACTCCGACAGGGGAGGAGACCCAGTACTTC. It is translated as CASTPTGEETQYF.

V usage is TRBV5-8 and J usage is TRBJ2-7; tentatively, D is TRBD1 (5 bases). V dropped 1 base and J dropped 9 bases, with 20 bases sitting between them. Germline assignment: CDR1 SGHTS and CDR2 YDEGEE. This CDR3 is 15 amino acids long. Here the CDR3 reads CASSLQGQVGFVQYF. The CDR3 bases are TGTGCCAGCAGCTTGCAGGGTCAAGTAGGTTTTGTGCAGTACTTC.

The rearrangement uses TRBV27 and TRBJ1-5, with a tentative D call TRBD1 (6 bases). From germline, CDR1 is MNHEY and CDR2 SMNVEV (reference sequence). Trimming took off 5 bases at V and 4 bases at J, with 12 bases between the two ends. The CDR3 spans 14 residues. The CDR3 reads CASSTGLFNQPQHF. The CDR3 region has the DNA TGTGCCAGCAGTACAGGGCTATTTAATCAGCCCCAGCATTTT.

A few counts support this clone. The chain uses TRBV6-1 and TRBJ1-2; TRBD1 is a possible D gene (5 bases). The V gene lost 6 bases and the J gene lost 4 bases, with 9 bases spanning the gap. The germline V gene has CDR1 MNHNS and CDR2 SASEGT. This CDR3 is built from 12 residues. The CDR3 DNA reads TGTGCCAGCAGCGGTGACAGCTATGGCTACACCTTC. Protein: CASSGDSYGYTF.

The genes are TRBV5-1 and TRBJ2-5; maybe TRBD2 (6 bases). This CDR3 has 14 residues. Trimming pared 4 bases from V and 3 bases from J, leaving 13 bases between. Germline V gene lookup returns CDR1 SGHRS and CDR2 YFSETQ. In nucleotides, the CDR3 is TGCGCCAGCAGCCTCCGGGACTCCAAAGAGACCCAGTACTTC. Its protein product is CASSLRDSKETQYF.

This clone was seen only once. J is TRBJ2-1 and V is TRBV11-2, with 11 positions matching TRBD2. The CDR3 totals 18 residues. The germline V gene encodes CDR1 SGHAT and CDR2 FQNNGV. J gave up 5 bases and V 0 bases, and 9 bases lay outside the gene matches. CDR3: CASSLEGGSGGAHNEQFF. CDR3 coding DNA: TGTGCCAGCAGCTTAGAGGGGGGTAGCGGGGGGGCCCACAATGAGCAGTTCTTC.

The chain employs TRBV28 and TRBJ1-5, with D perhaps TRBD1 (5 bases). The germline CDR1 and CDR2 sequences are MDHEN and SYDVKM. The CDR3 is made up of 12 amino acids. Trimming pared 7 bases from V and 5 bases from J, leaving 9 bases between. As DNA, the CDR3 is TGTGCCAGCACGGGGGGATATCAGCCCCAGCATTTT. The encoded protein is CASTGGYQPQHF.

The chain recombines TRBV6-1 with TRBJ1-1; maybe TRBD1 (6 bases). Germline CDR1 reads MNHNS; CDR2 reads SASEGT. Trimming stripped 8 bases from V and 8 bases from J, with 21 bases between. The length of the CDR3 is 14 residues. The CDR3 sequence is CASVRDKTLGEAFF. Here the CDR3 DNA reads TGTGCCAGCGTCCGGGACAAAACTTTAGGGGAAGCTTTCTTT.

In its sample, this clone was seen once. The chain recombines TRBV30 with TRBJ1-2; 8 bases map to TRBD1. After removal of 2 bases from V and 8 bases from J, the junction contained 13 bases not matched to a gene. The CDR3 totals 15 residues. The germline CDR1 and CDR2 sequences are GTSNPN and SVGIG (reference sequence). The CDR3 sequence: CAWSWTGTGLGGYTF. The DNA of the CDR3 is TGTGCCTGGAGTTGGACTGGGACAGGCCTAGGAGGCTACACCTTC.

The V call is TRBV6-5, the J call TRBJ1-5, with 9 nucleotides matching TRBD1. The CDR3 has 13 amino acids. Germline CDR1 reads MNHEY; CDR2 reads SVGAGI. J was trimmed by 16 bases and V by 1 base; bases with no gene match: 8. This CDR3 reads CASSYLQGQGQHF. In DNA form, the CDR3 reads TGTGCCAGCAGTTACTTGCAGGGACAGGGACAACATTTT.

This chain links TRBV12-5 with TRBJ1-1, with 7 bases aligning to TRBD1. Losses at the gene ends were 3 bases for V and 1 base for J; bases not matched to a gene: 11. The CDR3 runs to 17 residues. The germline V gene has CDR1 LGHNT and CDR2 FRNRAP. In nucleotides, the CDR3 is TGTGCTAGTGGTTTTACGACGACAGGGCGGAGGAACACTGAAGCTTTCTTT. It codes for CASGFTTTGRRNTEAFF. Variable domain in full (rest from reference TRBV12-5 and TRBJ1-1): DARVTQTPRHKVTEMGQEVTMRCQPILGHNTVFWYRQTMMQGLELLAYFRNRAPLDDSGMPKDRFSAEMPDATLATLKIQPSEPRDSAVYFCASGFTTTGRRNTEAFFGQGTRLTVV.

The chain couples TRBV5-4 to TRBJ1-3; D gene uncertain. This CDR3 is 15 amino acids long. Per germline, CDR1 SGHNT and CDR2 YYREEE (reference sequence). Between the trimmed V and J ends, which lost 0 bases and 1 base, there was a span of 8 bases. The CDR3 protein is CASSLGSGSGNTIYF. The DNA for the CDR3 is TGTGCCAGCAGCTTGGGATCCGGGTCTGGAAACACCATATATTTT.

The CDR3 DNA reads TGTGCCAGCAGTGGGGTTGCGGGACTGAACACTGAAGCTTTCTTT. Protein product: CASSGVAGLNTEAFF. The genes are TRBV2 and TRBJ1-1; D may be TRBD1 (5 bases). Trimming shortened V by 4 bases and J by 0 bases, and 12 bases separated the two germline ends. Germline V gives CDR1 SNHLY, CDR2 FYNNEI. CDR3 size: 15 residues.

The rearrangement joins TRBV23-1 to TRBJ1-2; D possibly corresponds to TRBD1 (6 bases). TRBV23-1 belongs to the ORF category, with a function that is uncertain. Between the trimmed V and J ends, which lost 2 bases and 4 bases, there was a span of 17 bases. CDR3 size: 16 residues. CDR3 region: CASSQESPGAIYGYTF. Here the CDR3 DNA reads TGCGCCAGCAGTCAAGAATCACCAGGGGCAATCTATGGCTACACCTTC.

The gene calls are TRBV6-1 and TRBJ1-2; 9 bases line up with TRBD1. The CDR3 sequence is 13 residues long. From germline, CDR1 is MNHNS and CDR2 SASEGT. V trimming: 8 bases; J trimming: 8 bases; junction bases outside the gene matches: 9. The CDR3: CASAETGGWGYTF. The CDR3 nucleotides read TGTGCCAGCGCCGAGACAGGGGGTTGGGGCTACACCTTC.

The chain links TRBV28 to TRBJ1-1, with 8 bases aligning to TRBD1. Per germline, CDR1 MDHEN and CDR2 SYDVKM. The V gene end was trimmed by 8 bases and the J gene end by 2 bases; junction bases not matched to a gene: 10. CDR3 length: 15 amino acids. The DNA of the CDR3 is TGTGCCAGCGTAACAGGGGGGGGAATTAACACTGAAGCTTTCTTT. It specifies CASVTGGGINTEAFF.

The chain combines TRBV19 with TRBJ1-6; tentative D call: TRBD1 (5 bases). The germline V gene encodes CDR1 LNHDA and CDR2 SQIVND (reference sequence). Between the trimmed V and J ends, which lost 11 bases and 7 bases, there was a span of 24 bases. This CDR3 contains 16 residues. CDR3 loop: CADNWVWGVLNSPLHF. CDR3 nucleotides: TGTGCCGATAATTGGGTTTGGGGGGTGTTGAATTCACCCCTCCACTTT.

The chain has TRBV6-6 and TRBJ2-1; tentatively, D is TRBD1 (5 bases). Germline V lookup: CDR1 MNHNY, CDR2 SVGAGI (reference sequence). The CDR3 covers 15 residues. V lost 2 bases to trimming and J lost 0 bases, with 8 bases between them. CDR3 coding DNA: TGTGCCAGCAGTTACCCAAGGGGCTCCTACAATGAGCAGTTCTTC. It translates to CASSYPRGSYNEQFF.

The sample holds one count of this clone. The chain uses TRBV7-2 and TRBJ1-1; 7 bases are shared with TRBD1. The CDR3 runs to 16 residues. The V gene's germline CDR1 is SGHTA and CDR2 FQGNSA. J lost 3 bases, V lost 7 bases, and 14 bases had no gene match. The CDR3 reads CASTSLRTGGDTEAFF. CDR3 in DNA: TGTGCCAGCACTTCCCTTCGGACAGGTGGGGACACTGAAGCTTTCTTT.